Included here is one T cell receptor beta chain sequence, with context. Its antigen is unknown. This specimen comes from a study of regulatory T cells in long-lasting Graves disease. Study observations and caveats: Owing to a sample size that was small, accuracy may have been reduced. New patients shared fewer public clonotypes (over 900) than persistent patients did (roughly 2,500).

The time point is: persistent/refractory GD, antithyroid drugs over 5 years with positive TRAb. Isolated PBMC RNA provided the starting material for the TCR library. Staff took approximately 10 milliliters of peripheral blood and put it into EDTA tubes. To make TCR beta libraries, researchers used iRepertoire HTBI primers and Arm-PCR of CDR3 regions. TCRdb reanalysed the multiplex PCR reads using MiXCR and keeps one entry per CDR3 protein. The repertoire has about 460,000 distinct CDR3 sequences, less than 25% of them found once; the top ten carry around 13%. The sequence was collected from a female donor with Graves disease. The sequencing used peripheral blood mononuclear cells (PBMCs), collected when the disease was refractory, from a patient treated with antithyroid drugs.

The CDR3, as DNA: TGTGCCAGTACCCCTCCCGGGGGCGATGGCACTGAAGCTTTCTTT. Amino acid sequence: CASTPPGGDGTEAFF. V and J are TRBV19 and TRBJ1-1; D is possibly TRBD1 (6 bases). In germline, CDR1 is LNHDA, CDR2 SQIVND (reference sequence). The V and J ends lost 7 bases and 4 bases respectively, with 19 bases between them. CDR3 length: 15 amino acids.